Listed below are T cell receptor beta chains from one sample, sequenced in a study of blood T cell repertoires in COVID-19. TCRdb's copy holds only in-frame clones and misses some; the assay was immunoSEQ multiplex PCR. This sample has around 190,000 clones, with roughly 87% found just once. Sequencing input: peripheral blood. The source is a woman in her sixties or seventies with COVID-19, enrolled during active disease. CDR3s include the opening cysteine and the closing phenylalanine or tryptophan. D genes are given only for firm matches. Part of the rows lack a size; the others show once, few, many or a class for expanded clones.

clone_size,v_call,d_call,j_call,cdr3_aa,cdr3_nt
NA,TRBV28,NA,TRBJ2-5,CASRPRLGVETQYF,TGTGCCAGCCGACCGAGACTAGGAGTAGAGACCCAGTACTTC
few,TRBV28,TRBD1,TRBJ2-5,CASRDRDRGLETQYF,TGTGCCAGCAGGGACCGGGACAGGGGATTAGAGACCCAGTACTTC
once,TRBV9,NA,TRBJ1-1,CASSPREGRANTEAFF,TGTGCCAGCAGCCCCCGAGAAGGGAGGGCGAACACTGAAGCTTTCTTT
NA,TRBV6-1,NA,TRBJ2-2,CASSESARGLAGELFF,TGTGCCAGCAGTGAATCGGCTAGAGGTTTAGCCGGGGAGCTGTTTTTT
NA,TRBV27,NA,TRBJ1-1,CASSSRYTEAFF,TGTGCCAGCAGTTCCCGGTACACTGAAGCTTTCTTT
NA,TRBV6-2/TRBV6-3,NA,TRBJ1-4,CASGQAGAKKLFF,TGTGCCAGCGGCCAGGCAGGGGCGAAAAAACTGTTTTTT
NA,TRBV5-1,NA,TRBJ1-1,CASSPPQGGGTEAFF,TGCGCCAGCAGCCCTCCCCAGGGAGGAGGCACTGAAGCTTTCTTT
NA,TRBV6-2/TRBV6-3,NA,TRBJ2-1,CASSYSSPNEQFF,TGTGCCAGCAGCTACTCCTCCCCCAATGAGCAGTTCTTC
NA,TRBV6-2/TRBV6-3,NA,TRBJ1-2,CASSSYGAEGYTF,TGTGCCAGCAGTTCCTACGGCGCGGAAGGCTACACCTTC
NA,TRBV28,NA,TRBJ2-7,CASSLTKSGQYF,TGTGCCAGCAGTTTAACTAAATCTGGGCAGTACTTC
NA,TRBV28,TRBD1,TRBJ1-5,CASRRRVQGVPGNQPQHF,TGTGCCAGCCGCCGGAGGGTACAGGGGGTTCCGGGGAATCAGCCCCAGCATTTT
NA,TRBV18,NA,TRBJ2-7,CASSPALVGEQYF,TGTGCCAGCTCACCAGCGCTAGTCGGCGAGCAGTACTTC
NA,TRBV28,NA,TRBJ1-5,CASSLGSAGGQPQHF,TGTGCCAGCAGTTTGGGATCAGCCGGGGGTCAGCCCCAGCATTTT
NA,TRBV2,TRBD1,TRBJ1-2,CASSEEGQIYGYTF,TGTGCCAGCAGTGAAGAGGGACAGATCTATGGCTACACCTTC
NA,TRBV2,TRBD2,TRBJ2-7,CASRLADPTYSYEQYF,TGTGCCAGCAGACTAGCGGACCCTACGTACTCCTACGAGCAGTACTTC
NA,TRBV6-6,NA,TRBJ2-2,CASSSNTGGELFF,TGTGCCAGCAGTTCCAATACAGGCGGGGAGCTGTTTTTT
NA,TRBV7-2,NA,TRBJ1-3,CASSSRTPSSGNTIYF,TGTGCCAGCAGCTCACGGACACCTAGCTCTGGAAACACCATATATTTT
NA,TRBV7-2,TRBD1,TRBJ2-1,CASSRTGGQLYNEQFF,TGTGCCAGCAGCCGGACAGGGGGCCAACTTTACAATGAGCAGTTCTTC
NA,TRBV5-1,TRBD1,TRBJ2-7,CASSSAGTGAYEQYF,TGCGCCAGCAGCTCAGCCGGGACAGGGGCCTACGAGCAGTACTTC
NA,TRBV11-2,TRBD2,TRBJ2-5,CASRASGSGETQYF,TGTGCCAGCAGGGCTAGCGGGAGTGGCGAGACCCAGTACTTC
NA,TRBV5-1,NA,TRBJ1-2,CASTGTTGARDYTF,TGCGCCAGCACCGGAACGACAGGTGCTCGGGACTACACCTTC
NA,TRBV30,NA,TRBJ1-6,CAWSVRRGPNSPLHF,TGTGCCTGGAGTGTACGGAGGGGCCCTAATTCACCCCTCCACTTT
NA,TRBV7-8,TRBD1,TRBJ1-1,CASSATGGTEAFF,TGTGCCAGCAGCGCAACAGGGGGCACTGAAGCTTTCTTT
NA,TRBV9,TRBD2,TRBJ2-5,CASSVGTSGSYQETQYF,TGTGCCAGCAGCGTCGGGACTAGCGGGAGTTATCAAGAGACCCAGTACTTC
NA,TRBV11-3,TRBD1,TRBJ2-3,CASSSGQGDTQYF,TGTGCCAGCAGCTCCGGACAGGGGGATACGCAGTATTTT
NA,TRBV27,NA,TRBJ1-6,CASSLGRDYNSPLHF,TGTGCCAGCAGTTTAGGCAGGGACTATAATTCACCCCTCCACTTT
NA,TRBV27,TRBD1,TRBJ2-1,CASSLGIDRVTYNEQFF,TGTGCCAGCAGTTTAGGAATCGACAGGGTGACCTACAATGAGCAGTTCTTC
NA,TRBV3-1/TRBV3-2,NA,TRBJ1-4,CASSAAGFGKLFF,TGTGCCAGCAGCGCAGCGGGATTTGGAAAACTGTTTTTT
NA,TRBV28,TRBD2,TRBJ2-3,CASSSRTSGSLRGGTQYF,TGTGCCAGCAGTTCCCGGACTAGCGGGAGTTTACGGGGGGGTACGCAGTATTTT
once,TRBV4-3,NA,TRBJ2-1,CASSKGAGQQFF,TGCGCCAGCAGCAAAGGGGCGGGACAGCAGTTCTTC
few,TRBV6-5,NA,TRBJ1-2,CASTRALGYGYTF,TGTGCCAGCACGAGGGCCCTTGGGTATGGCTACACCTTC
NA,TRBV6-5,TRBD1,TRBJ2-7,CASGDPGQGAYEQYF,TGTGCCAGCGGAGACCCGGGACAGGGGGCCTACGAGCAGTACTTC
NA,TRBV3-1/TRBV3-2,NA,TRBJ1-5,CASSEGGLSNQPQHF,TGTGCCAGCAGCGAGGGGGGACTAAGCAATCAGCCCCAGCATTTT
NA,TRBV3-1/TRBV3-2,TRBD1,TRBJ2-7,CASRRTGNLGEQYF,TGTGCCAGCAGGAGGACAGGGAATCTGGGAGAGCAGTACTTC
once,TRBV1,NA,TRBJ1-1,CTSSQGTGITEAFF,TGCACCAGCAGCCAAGGGACAGGGATCACTGAAGCTTTCTTT
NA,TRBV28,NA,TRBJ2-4,CASTPLGELAKNIQYF,TGTGCCAGCACCCCCTTAGGGGAACTAGCCAAAAACATTCAGTACTTC
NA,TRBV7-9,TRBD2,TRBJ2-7,CASSPLTGTSGSSYEQYF,TGTGCCAGCAGCCCCCTTACCGGGACTAGCGGATCCTCCTACGAGCAGTACTTC
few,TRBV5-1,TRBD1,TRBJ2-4,CASSFPQGAGINIQYF,TGCGCCAGCAGCTTCCCGCAGGGGGCAGGGATAAACATTCAGTACTTC
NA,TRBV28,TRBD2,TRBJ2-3,CASSLQGTSGSYTQYF,TGTGCCAGCAGTCTCCAAGGGACTAGCGGGTCTTATACGCAGTATTTT
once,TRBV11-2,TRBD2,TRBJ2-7,CASSLLGTRGNYEQYF,TGTGCCAGCAGCTTACTCGGGACTAGAGGGAACTACGAGCAGTACTTC
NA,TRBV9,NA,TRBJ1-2,CASSLTVGSSYGYTF,TGTGCCAGCAGCCTCACTGTAGGGAGTTCCTATGGCTACACCTTC
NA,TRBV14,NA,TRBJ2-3,CASRGYTDTQYF,TGTGCCAGCAGGGGCTACACAGATACGCAGTATTTT
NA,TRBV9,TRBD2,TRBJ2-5,CASSVGTSGRAVETQYF,TGTGCCAGCAGCGTAGGGACTAGCGGGAGGGCCGTGGAGACCCAGTACTTC
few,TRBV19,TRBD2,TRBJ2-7,CASSFTSVNEQYF,TGTGCCAGTAGTTTCACTAGCGTTAACGAGCAGTACTTC
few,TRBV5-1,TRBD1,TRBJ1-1,CASSLGPGGTEAFF,TGCGCCAGCAGCTTGGGTCCAGGGGGAACTGAAGCTTTCTTT
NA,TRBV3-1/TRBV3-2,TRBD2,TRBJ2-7,CASSRRTSGQQYF,TGTGCCAGCAGTCGGCGGACTAGCGGGCAACAGTACTTC
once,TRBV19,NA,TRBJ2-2,CASARERNTGELFF,TGTGCCAGTGCACGGGAGAGGAACACCGGGGAGCTGTTTTTT
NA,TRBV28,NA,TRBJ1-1,CASSHGGREAFF,TGTGCCAGCAGTCACGGGGGGCGCGAGGCTTTCTTT
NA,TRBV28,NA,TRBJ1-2,CASSFSGYPYGYTF,TGTGCCAGCAGTTTCTCGGGGTACCCCTATGGCTACACCTTC
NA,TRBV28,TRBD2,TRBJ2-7,CASSLGLAEQYF,TGTGCCAGCAGCCTTGGACTAGCTGAGCAGTACTTC
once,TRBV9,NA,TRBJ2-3,CASSVRDTTSTDTQYF,TGTGCCAGCAGCGTCCGGGACACCACTAGCACAGATACGCAGTATTTT
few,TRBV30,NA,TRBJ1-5,CAWSASSGGRTQHF,TGTGCCTGGAGTGCCTCGTCGGGAGGAAGGACCCAGCATTTT
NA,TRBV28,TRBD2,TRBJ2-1,CASTPSGSLHEQFF,TGTGCCAGCACCCCTAGCGGGAGTCTACATGAGCAGTTCTTC
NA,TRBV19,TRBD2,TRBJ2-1,CASSRWLAGVYEQFF,TGTGCCAGTAGTAGGTGGCTAGCGGGAGTTTATGAGCAGTTCTTC
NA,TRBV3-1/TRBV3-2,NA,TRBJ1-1,CASSGTGTEAFF,TGTGCCAGCAGCGGAACCGGGACTGAAGCTTTCTTT